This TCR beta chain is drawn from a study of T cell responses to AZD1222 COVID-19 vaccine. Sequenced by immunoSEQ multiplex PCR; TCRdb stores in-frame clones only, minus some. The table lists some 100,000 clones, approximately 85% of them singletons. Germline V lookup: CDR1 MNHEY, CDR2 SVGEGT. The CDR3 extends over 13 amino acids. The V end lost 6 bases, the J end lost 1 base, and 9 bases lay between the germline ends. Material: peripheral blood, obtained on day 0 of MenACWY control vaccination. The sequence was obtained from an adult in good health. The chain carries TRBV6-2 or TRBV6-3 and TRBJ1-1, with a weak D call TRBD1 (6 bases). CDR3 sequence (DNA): TGTGCCAGCAGCTTGACAGGGAACACTGAAGCTTTCTTT. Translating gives CASSLTGNTEAFF.